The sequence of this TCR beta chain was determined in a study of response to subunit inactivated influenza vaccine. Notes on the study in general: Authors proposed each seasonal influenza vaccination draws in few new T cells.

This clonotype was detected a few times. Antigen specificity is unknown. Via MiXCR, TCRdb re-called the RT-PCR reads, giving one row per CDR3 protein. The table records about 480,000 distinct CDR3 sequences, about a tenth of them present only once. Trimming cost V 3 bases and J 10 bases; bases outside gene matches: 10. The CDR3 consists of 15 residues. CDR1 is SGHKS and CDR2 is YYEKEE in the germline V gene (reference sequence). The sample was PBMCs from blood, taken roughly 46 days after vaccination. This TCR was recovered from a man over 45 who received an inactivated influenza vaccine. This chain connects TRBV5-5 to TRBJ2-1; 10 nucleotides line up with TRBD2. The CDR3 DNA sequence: TGTGCCAGCAGCTGGAGCGGGGGGGGCCAAGGGGAGCAGTTCTTC. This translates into CASSWSGGGQGEQFF.